This TCR beta chain was identified during a study of blood T cell repertoires in COVID-19 (dated by TCRdb to 2018 to 2020). About the investigation overall: The collaborator samples originated in the United States, Italy and Spain and spanned the acute and convalescent phases of COVID-19. The material from the prospective study consisted of cDNA or gDNA derived from T cells, B-cell-depleted T cells, or PBMCs. The dataset comprised deeply sampled blood TCRbeta repertoires from subjects exposed to, actively infected with, or recovered from COVID-19. The repertoires were made available in a free public database intended to serve as a resource for research on the immune response to SARS-CoV-2. The samples were drawn from the first 160 participants of the ongoing ImmuneRACE study and from 950 to 1,500 subjects provided by 6 global collaborators. A de-identified subject ID, COVID-19 status, age in years and sex were almost always included in the sample metadata. Where HLA class I and class II types were available, the types were taken from metadata supplied by the sample provider, not from assay-based typing. Here is what the overall study found, with its caveats: How much clinical and demographic metadata was included differed by source and by participant, and the metadata was provided uncurated.

For this clone: Its binding antigen is unknown. No quality values exist for individual bases; no much larger clone is one base distant.

CDR1 is given as SGHVS and CDR2 as FQNEAQ, both from the germline V gene. The CDR3 goes from the cysteine to the phenylalanine over 17 residues. Here the CDR3 DNA is all that survives: 51 bases in frame from base 1. The junction shows trimming of 4 bases on V and 0 bases on J, and the gene matches do not reach 9 bases of it. TCRbeta CDR3 regions were amplified from genomic DNA by means of the immunoSEQ Assay, a bias-controlled multiplex PCR. In the authors' own workflow: Nucleated cell counts per sample were estimated from amplification of reference gene primers within the assay. To quantify the absolute abundance of each unique TCRbeta CDR3 rearrangement, sequence reads were collapsed and filtered. For each sample, productive Simpson clonality was calculated as the square root of Simpson's diversity index across productive rearrangements. The clones in this table, taken by TCRdb from immuneACCESS, are in-frame only. Not every clone is retained; where verified, under half of the shortfall comes from an unresolved V gene, and the cause of the rest is unknown. V and J calls and clone size are copied from that table; D and trimming were computed from the DNA. Here the sample has about 120,000 clones; approximately 70% occur a single time. In total, the top ten clones hold around 0.9% of the sample.

Whole blood was collected in K2EDTA tubes by collaborating institutions according to the institutions' own protocols. For TCRbeta analysis, collaborators shipped samples in one of three forms: frozen whole blood, isolated PBMCs, or DNA extracted from either of those sample types. Sequencing input: peripheral blood. The TCR originated in a human donor with acute or convalescent COVID-19. The donor label of this sample is uncertain. The chain was built from TRBV7-8 and TRBJ1-3, with 7 central nucleotides matching TRBD1. The CDR3 protein: CASSSRGQANSGNTIYF. The DNA sequence is as follows: TGTGCCAGCAGCTCCCGCGGACAGGCTAACTCTGGAAACACCATATATTTT. The entire variable domain, with the stretches around the CDR3 drawn from the reference TRBV7-8 and TRBJ1-3 proteins, is GAGVSQSPRYKVAKRGQDVALRCDPISGHVSLFWYQQALGQGPEFLTYFQNEAQLDKSGLPSDRFFAERPEGSVSTLKIQRTQQEDSAVYLCASSSRGQANSGNTIYFGEGSWLTVV.